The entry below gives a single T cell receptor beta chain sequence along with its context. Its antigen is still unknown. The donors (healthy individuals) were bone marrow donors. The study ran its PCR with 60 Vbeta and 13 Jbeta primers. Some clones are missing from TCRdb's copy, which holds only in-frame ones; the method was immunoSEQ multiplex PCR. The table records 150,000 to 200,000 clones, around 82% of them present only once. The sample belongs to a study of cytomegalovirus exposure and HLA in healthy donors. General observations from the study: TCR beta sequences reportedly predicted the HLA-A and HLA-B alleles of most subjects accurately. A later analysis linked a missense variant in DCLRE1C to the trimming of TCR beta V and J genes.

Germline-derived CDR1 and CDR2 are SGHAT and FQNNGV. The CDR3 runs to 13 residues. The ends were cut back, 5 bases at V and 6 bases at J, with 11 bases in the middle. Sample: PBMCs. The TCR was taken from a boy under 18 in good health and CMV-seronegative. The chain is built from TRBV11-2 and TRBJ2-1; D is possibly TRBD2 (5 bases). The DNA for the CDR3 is TGTGCCAGCAGCCGAGGGTGGCCCAATGAGCAGTTCTTC. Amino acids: CASSRGWPNEQFF.